The present T cell receptor (beta chain) was sequenced within a study of technical replicates of blood from a few donors. The protocol was immunoSEQ multiplex PCR, while the TCRdb copy is restricted to in-frame clones and leaves out a portion. Of about 80,000 clones listed, roughly 94% are singletons. The source of this sequence is a human donor in good health. The sequenced material came from T cells isolated from PBMCs.

CDR3 in DNA: TGTGCCAGCAGCTTGGACAGGTACGAGCAGTACTTC. Protein sequence: CASSLDRYEQYF. The chain is built from TRBV5-5 and TRBJ2-7, with a weak D call TRBD1 (5 bases). This CDR3 has 12 residues. Germline V gene sequence: CDR1 SGHKS, CDR2 YYEKEE (reference sequence). The ends were cut back, 0 bases at V and 4 bases at J, with 5 bases in the middle. Drawing the rest from reference TRBV5-5 and TRBJ2-7, the complete variable domain is DAGVTQSPTHLIKTRGQQVTLRCSPISGHKSVSWYQQVLGQGPQFIFQYYEKEERGRGNFPDRFSARQFPNYSSELNVNALLLGDSALYLCASSLDRYEQYFGPGTRLTVT.